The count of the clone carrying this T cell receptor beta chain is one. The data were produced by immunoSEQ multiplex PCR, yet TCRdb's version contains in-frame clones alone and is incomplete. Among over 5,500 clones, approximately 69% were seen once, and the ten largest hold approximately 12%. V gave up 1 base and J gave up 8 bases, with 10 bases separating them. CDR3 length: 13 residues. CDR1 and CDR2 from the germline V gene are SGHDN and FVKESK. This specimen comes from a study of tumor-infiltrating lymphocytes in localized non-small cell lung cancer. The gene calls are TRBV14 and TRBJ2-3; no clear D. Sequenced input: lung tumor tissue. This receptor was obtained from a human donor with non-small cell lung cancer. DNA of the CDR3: TGTGCCAGCAGCCAAGGGTCCTTTCGTACGCAGTATTTT. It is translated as CASSQGSFRTQYF.